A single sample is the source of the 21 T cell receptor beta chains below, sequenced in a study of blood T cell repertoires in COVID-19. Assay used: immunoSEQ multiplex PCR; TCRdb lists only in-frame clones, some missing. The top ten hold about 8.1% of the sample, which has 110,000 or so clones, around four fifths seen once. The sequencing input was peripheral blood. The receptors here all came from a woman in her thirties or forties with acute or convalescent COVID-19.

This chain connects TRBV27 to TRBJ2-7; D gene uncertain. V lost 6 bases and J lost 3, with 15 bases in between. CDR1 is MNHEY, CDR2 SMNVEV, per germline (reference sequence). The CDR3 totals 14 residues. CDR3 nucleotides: TGTGCCAGCAGCCGGCGGAGCCATTACTACGAGCAGTACTTC. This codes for CASSRRSHYYEQYF.

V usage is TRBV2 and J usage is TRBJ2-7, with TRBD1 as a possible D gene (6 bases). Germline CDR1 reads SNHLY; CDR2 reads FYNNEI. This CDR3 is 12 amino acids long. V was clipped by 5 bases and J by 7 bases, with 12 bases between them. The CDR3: CASSSTGYEQYF. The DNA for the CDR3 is TGTGCCAGCAGTTCGACAGGCTATGAGCAGTACTTC.

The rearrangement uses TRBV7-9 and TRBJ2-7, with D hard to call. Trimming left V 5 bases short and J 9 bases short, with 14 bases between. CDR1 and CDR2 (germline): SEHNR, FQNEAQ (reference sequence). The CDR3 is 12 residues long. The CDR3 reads CASSPSSGGQYF. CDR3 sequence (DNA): TGTGCCAGCAGCCCCTCGAGTGGCGGGCAGTACTTC.

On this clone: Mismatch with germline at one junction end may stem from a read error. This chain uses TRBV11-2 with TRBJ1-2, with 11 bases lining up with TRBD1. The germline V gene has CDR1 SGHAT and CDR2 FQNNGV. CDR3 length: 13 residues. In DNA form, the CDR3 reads TGTGCCAGCAGCCCCATGGGACAGGGGGTTAAAGTTTTC. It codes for CASSPMGQGVKVF. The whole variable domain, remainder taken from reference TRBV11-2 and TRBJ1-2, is EAGVAQSPRYKIIEKRQSVAFWCNPISGHATLYWYQQILGQGPKLLIQFQNNGVVDDSQLPKDRFSAERLKGVDSTLKIQPAKLEDSAVYLCASSPMGQGVKVFGSGTRLTVV.

The CDR3 nucleotides are TGTGCCAGCAGCCAGATACCCGGACAGGGGTCGAGCACAGATACGCAGTATTTT. Translating it yields CASSQIPGQGSSTDTQYF. The V and J genes are TRBV4-2 and TRBJ2-3; 9 bases map to TRBD1. V shed 3 bases and J 0 bases; nucleotides not matched to a gene: 10. CDR3 length: 18 amino acids. Germline loops: CDR1 LGHNA, CDR2 YNFKEQ.

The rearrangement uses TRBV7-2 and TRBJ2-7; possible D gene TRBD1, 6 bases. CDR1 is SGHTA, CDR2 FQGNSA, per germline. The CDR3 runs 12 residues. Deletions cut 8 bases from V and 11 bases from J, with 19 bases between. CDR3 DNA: TGTGCCAGCGCAAAACAGGGAAATAATAAGTACTTC. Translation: CASAKQGNNKYF.

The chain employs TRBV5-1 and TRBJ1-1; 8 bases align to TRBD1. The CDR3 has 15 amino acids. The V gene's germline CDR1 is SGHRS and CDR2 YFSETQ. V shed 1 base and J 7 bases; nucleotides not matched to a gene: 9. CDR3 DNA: TGCGCCAGCAGCTTGTTATTCAGGGGGCTGGGTGAAGCTTTCTTT. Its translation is CASSLLFRGLGEAFF.

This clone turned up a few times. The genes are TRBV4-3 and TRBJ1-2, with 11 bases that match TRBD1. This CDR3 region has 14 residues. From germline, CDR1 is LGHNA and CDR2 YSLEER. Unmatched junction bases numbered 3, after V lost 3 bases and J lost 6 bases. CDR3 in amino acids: CASSQDRGLHGYTF. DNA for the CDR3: TGCGCCAGCAGCCAGGACAGGGGGCTCCATGGCTACACCTTC.

CDR3 sequence reads: CASSLGGPAYNQPQHF. The CDR3 nucleotides read TGCGCCAGCAGCTTGGGGGGCCCGGCCTACAATCAGCCCCAGCATTTT. The chain links TRBV5-1 to TRBJ1-5, with a weak D call TRBD1 (5 bases). The V end was cut by 0 bases, the J end by 3 bases, with 13 bases between. The germline V gene has CDR1 SGHRS and CDR2 YFSETQ. The CDR3 is 16 amino acids.

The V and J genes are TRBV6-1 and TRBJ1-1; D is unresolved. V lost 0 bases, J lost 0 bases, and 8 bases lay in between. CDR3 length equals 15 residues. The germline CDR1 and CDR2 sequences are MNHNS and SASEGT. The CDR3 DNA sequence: TGTGCCAGCAGTGAAGCATCAGCGGTGAACACTGAAGCTTTCTTT. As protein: CASSEASAVNTEAFF.

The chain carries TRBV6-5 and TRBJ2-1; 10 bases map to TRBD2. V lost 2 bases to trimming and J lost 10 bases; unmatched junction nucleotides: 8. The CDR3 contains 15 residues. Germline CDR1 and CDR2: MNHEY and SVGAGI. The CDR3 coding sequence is TGTGCCAGCAGTTACGTAGCGGGGGGCTCGTGGGAGCAGTTCTTC. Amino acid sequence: CASSYVAGGSWEQFF.

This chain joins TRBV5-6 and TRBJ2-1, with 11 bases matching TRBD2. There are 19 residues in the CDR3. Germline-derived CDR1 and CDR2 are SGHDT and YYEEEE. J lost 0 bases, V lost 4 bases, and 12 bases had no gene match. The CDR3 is CASSRRRTSGLSSYNEQFF. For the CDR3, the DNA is TGTGCCAGCAGCCGCAGGAGGACTAGCGGGTTAAGCTCCTACAATGAGCAGTTCTTC. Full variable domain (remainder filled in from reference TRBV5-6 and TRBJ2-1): DAGVTQSPTHLIKTRGQQVTLRCSPKSGHDTVSWYQQALGQGPQFIFQYYEEEERQRGNFPDRFSGHQFPNYSSELNVNALLLGDSALYLCASSRRRTSGLSSYNEQFFGPGTRLTVL.

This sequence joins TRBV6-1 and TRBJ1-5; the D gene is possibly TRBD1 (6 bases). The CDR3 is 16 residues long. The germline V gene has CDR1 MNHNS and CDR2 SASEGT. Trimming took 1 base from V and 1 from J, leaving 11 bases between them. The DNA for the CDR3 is TGTGCCAGCAGTGAAGACCCAGGGGTAAGCAATCAGCCCCAGCATTTT. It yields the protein CASSEDPGVSNQPQHF.

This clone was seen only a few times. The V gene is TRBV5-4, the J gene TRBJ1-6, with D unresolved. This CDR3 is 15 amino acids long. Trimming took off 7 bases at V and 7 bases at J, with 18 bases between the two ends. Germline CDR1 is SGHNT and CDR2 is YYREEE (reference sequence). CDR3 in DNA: TGTGCCAGCGGAATGGGAGGCAGTTACAATTCACCCCTCCACTTT. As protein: CASGMGGSYNSPLHF.

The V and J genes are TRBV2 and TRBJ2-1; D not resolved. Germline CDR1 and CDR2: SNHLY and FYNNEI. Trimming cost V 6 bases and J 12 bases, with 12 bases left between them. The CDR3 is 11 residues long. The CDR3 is CASRRETGQFF. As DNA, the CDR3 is TGTGCCAGCAGGCGCGAAACGGGGCAGTTCTTC. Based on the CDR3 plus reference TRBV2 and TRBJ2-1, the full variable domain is EPEVTQTPSHQVTQMGQEVILRCVPISNHLYFYWYRQILGQKVEFLVSFYNNEISEKSEIFDDQFSVERPDGSNFTLKIRSTKLEDSAMYFCASRRETGQFFGPGTRLTVL.

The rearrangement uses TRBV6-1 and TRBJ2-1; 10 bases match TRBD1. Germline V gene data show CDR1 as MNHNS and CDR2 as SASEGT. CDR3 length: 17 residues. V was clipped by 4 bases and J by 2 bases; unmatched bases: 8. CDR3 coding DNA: TGTGCCAGCAGTGCTGGGACAGGGGTCAACACCTACAATGAGCAGTTCTTC. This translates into CASSAGTGVNTYNEQFF.

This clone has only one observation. The CDR3 spells CASSLYSRLREQYF. The CDR3 DNA reads TGTGCCAGCAGCTTGTACAGTAGATTGCGCGAGCAGTACTTC. The chain couples TRBV5-6 to TRBJ2-7; D gene ambiguous. Trimming removed 1 base from V and 6 bases from J, with 14 bases in between. The CDR3 totals 14 residues. Germline loops: CDR1 SGHDT, CDR2 YYEEEE.

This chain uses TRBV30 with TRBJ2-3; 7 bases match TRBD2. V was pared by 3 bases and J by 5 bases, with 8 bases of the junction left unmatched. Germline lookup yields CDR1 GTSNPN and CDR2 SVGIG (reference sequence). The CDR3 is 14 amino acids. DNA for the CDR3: TGTGCCTGGAGCGCCGCGAGCGGGGAAGATACGCAGTATTTT. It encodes CAWSAASGEDTQYF.

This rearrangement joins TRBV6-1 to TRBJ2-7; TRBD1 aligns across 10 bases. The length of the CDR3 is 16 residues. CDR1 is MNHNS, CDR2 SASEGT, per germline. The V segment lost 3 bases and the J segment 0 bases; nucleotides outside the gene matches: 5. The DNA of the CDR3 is TGTGCCAGCAGTGAGGGGACAGGGGCGAGCTCCTACGAGCAGTACTTC. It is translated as CASSEGTGASSYEQYF.

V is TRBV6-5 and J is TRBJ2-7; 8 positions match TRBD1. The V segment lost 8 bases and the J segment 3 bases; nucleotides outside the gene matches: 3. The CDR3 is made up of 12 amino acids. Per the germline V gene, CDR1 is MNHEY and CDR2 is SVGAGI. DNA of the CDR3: TGTGCCAGCCAGGGGGCTATCTACGAGCAGTACTTC. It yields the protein CASQGAIYEQYF.

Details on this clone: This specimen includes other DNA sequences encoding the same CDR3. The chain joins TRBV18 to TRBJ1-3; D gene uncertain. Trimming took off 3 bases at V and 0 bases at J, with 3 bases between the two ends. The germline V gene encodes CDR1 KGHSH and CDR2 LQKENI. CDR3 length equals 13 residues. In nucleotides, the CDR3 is TGTGCCAGCTCACCCAGCTCTGGAAACACCATATATTTT. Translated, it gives CASSPSSGNTIYF.